The 5 T cell receptor beta chains listed next were all sequenced from one sample in a study of early T cells in non-severe SARS-CoV-2 infection. TCRdb redid the calling of the 5' RACE reads with MiXCR, one entry per CDR3 protein. Counted here are 50,000 to 65,000 distinct CDR3 sequences, roughly an eighth occurring once; the ten biggest clones make up 1.3% to 1.5%. Sequenced: whole blood. Source of these receptors: an adult who was a healthcare worker with PCR-confirmed SARS-CoV-2 infection or an uninfected control (not recorded which).

Many counts were recorded for this clonotype. The chain is built from TRBV12-3 or TRBV12-4 and TRBJ2-5, with D possibly being TRBD1 (6 bases). The ends were cut back, 9 bases at V and 2 bases at J, with 10 bases in the middle. This CDR3 has 12 amino acids. CDR3 amino acids: CASGQLQETQYF. The CDR3 DNA reads as TGTGCCAGTGGACAGCTACAAGAGACCCAGTACTTC.

The V gene is TRBV5-1, the J gene TRBJ1-4; TRBD1 agrees at 9 bases. Germline V lookup: CDR1 SGHRS, CDR2 YFSETQ. V was clipped by 3 bases and J by 6 bases; unmatched bases: 6. The CDR3 extends over 15 amino acids. The CDR3 protein is CASSWGTGKDEKLFF. The CDR3 DNA reads as TGCGCCAGCAGCTGGGGGACAGGGAAGGATGAAAAACTGTTTTTT.

This clonotype was found many times. This sequence joins TRBV27 and TRBJ1-2; perhaps TRBD1 as D (5 bases). The CDR3 contains 12 residues. V was trimmed by 2 bases and J by 6 bases, leaving 7 bases between them. CDR1 MNHEY and CDR2 SMNVEV come from the germline V gene (reference sequence). The chain's CDR3 is CASSLGGDGYTF. In nucleotides, the CDR3 is TGTGCCAGCAGTTTAGGGGGGGATGGCTACACCTTC.

This clonotype was found many times. The chain couples TRBV20-1 to TRBJ1-2, with D tentatively TRBD1 (5 bases). The CDR3 sequence is 14 residues long. V was trimmed by 8 bases and J by 2 bases, leaving 18 bases between them. Germline loops: CDR1 DFQATT, CDR2 SNEGSKA (reference sequence). The CDR3 DNA is TGCAGTTCTATGGACCTAAAGGGGAACTATGGCTACACCTTC. Translating it yields CSSMDLKGNYGYTF.

V usage is TRBV5-4 and J usage is TRBJ1-1, with D hard to call. Germline V gene data show CDR1 as SGHNT and CDR2 as YYREEE (reference sequence). Trimming took off 6 bases at V and 1 base at J, with 13 bases between the two ends. The CDR3 totals 14 residues. The CDR3 DNA reads as TGTGCCAGCACTCCGGGCCCTAAGAACACTGAAGCTTTCTTT. Translated, it gives CASTPGPKNTEAFF.